The 28 T cell receptor beta chains reported below all come from one sample, sequenced in a study of identical twins. TCRdb called the 5' RACE reads again in MiXCR, with one record for every CDR3 protein. The sample records 700,000 to 950,000 distinct CDR3 sequences, 9% to 15% being singletons. This sample also appeared in a second study, on yellow fever vaccine responses in identical twins.

The specimen sequenced was PBMCs. The source of these receptors is a woman between 18 and 29 years old in good health.

The chain employs TRBV12-3 or TRBV12-4 and TRBJ2-2; TRBD2 matches at 8 bases. The CDR3 runs to 16 residues. V gave up 6 bases and J gave up 0 bases; unmatched junction bases: 6. The CDR3 reads CASSRRLAPNTGELFF. The CDR3 DNA is TGTGCCAGCAGCCGCAGACTAGCGCCGAACACCGGGGAGCTGTTTTTT.

This clonotype has only a few counts. The chain couples TRBV19 to TRBJ1-1; 9 nucleotides agree with TRBD1. Germline CDR1 LNHDA, CDR2 SQIVND (reference sequence). The length of the CDR3 is 14 residues. J was trimmed by 5 bases and V by 6 bases; bases with no gene match: 7. CDR3: CASRSGQGGTEAFF. The CDR3 DNA follows: TGTGCCAGTAGATCGGGACAGGGTGGTACTGAAGCTTTCTTT.

This clonotype was counted between two and nine times. The rearrangement uses TRBV6-5 and TRBJ1-2, with D possibly being TRBD1 (6 bases). The CDR3 is 17 amino acids. Germline V gene sequence: CDR1 MNHEY, CDR2 SVGAGI. Deletions cut 0 bases from V and 5 bases from J, with 19 bases between. In nucleotides, the CDR3 is TGTGCCAGCAGTTACTCCTCTTCCCCCCGGGGGGCGTATGGCTACACCTTC. The encoded protein is CASSYSSSPRGAYGYTF.

Here the CDR3 DNA reads TGTGCCAGCCTTAGCGGGGGGGCTTCCTACAATGAGCAGTTCTTC. The encoded protein is CASLSGGASYNEQFF. The chain joins TRBV2 to TRBJ2-1, with TRBD2 identical over 11 bases. The CDR3 sequence is 15 residues long. Germline lookup yields CDR1 SNHLY and CDR2 FYNNEI. V lost 8 bases, J lost 1 base, and 4 bases stayed unmatched. Drawing the rest from reference TRBV2 and TRBJ2-1, the complete variable domain is EPEVTQTPSHQVTQMGQEVILRCVPISNHLYFYWYRQILGQKVEFLVSFYNNEISEKSEIFDDQFSVERPDGSNFTLKIRSTKLEDSAMYFCASLSGGASYNEQFFGPGTRLTVL.

In this sample, this clonotype turned up many times. V usage is TRBV12-3 or TRBV12-4 and J usage is TRBJ2-5; 10 positions match TRBD2. CDR3 size: 16 residues. The trim removed 3 bases at V and 2 bases at J, leaving 6 bases unmatched. The CDR3 is CASSFKTSGWQETQYF. The CDR3 coding sequence is TGTGCCAGCAGTTTTAAGACTAGCGGGTGGCAAGAGACCCAGTACTTC.

This clonotype was seen at least ten times. This sequence joins TRBV12-3 or TRBV12-4 and TRBJ1-1; D gene unclear. The length of the CDR3 is 12 residues. V was shortened by 1 base and J by 1 base, with 1 base between the two germline ends. The CDR3 spells CASSLENTEAFF. Here the CDR3 DNA reads TGTGCCAGCAGTTTAGAGAACACTGAAGCTTTCTTT.

This clonotype appeared a few times. This chain connects TRBV29-1 to TRBJ2-3; no clear D. The V and J ends lost 4 bases and 6 bases respectively, with 11 bases between them. In germline, CDR1 is SQVTM, CDR2 ANQGSEA. CDR3 length: 12 amino acids. Here the CDR3 DNA reads TGCAGCGTTGCAGAGTACCCTGATACGCAGTATTTT. Amino acids: CSVAEYPDTQYF.

This rearrangement joins TRBV7-9 to TRBJ1-1; D not resolved. V gave up 5 bases and J gave up 1 base, with 17 bases separating them. This CDR3 has 16 residues. The germline gives CDR1 SEHNR, CDR2 FQNEAQ (reference sequence). The CDR3 here is CASSTRPRAGNTEAFF. The CDR3 DNA is TGTGCCAGCAGCACCCGGCCACGGGCTGGGAACACTGAAGCTTTCTTT.

The chain employs TRBV12-5 and TRBJ2-1, with 14 bases lining up with TRBD2. Germline V CDR1 and CDR2: LGHNT, FRNRAP. This CDR3 is built from 18 residues. V was pared by 0 bases and J by 9 bases, with 10 bases of the junction left unmatched. The CDR3 protein is CASGLVPPGLAGVTEQFF. In DNA, the CDR3 is TGTGCTAGTGGTTTGGTACCCCCGGGACTAGCGGGAGTTACTGAGCAGTTCTTC.

The table lists this clonotype with a few counts. The J gene is TRBJ1-1, the V gene TRBV7-2; D is perhaps TRBD1 (6 bases). The CDR3 consists of 15 residues. Germline V gene data show CDR1 as SGHTA and CDR2 as FQGNSA. The V end lost 5 bases, the J end lost 5 bases, and 18 bases lay between the germline ends. The CDR3 region is CASSRLRGLVTEAFF. The DNA of the CDR3 is TGTGCCAGCAGCAGACTAAGGGGGTTGGTGACTGAAGCTTTCTTT.

There are many counts of this clonotype. V is TRBV20-1 and J is TRBJ1-5; D unresolved. Between the trimmed V and J ends, which lost 0 bases and 6 bases, there was a span of 12 bases. There are 14 residues in the CDR3. Germline values: CDR1 DFQATT, CDR2 SNEGSKA (reference sequence). The CDR3 coding sequence is TGCAGTGCTAGAGATAAGAGGGTGGGTCAGCCCCAGCATTTT. The encoded protein is CSARDKRVGQPQHF.

This clonotype showed up just a few times. The J gene is TRBJ2-2, the V gene TRBV6-5; a possible D gene is TRBD1 (6 bases). The CDR3 is 14 residues long. Germline CDR1 is MNHEY and CDR2 is SVGAGI. V was pared by 2 bases and J by 7 bases, with 11 bases between. The CDR3 sequence: CASSYGQGFGELFF. The CDR3 bases are TGTGCCAGCAGTTACGGTCAGGGGTTCGGGGAGCTGTTTTTT.

This clonotype has a count of ten or more. The J gene is TRBJ2-1, the V gene TRBV20-1; 9 bases are shared with TRBD1. The J segment lost 8 bases and the V segment lost 0 bases, leaving 5 bases of the junction unmatched. From germline, CDR1 is DFQATT and CDR2 SNEGSKA (reference sequence). This CDR3 spans 14 amino acids. This CDR3 reads CSARDRQGVYEQFF. Written as DNA, the CDR3 is TGCAGTGCTAGAGACCGACAGGGGGTCTATGAGCAGTTCTTC.

In this sample, this clonotype turned up a few times. The chain has TRBV7-6 and TRBJ1-5, with no clear D. The CDR3 has 13 amino acids. The V end lost 1 base, the J end lost 5 bases, and 6 bases lay between the germline ends. Per germline, CDR1 SGHVS and CDR2 FNYEAQ. The CDR3 nucleotides are TGTGCCAGCAGCTTAGGGTATTATCAGCCCCAGCATTTT. It codes for CASSLGYYQPQHF.

This chain uses TRBV4-1 with TRBJ2-3; 9 bases agree with TRBD2. V dropped 8 bases and J dropped 6; count of bases not matched to a gene: 12. The V gene's germline CDR1 is MGHRA and CDR2 YSYEKL. The CDR3 is made up of 15 amino acids. The CDR3, as DNA: TGCGCCAGCCAGCGGGAGGTTCTATATTCGGATACGCAGTATTTT. It codes for CASQREVLYSDTQYF.

This clonotype was counted between two and nine times. The chain links TRBV27 to TRBJ2-5, with 12 bases matching TRBD2. The V segment lost 5 bases and the J segment 3 bases; nucleotides outside the gene matches: 7. The CDR3 runs 16 residues. The germline V gene encodes CDR1 MNHEY and CDR2 SMNVEV (reference sequence). CDR3 region: CASSPGTSGLKETQYF. The CDR3 DNA follows: TGTGCCAGCAGTCCCGGGACTAGCGGGTTGAAAGAGACCCAGTACTTC.

The CDR3 DNA reads as TGTGCCAGCAGTGTGGGACTCCTAGCCAAAAACATTCAGTACTTC. Translated, it gives CASSVGLLAKNIQYF. This chain links TRBV2 with TRBJ2-4; tentatively, D is TRBD2 (6 bases). The V and J ends lost 4 bases and 0 bases respectively, with 10 bases between them. CDR3 size: 15 residues. Germline V gives CDR1 SNHLY, CDR2 FYNNEI.

Written as DNA, the CDR3 is TGCGCCAGCAGCCACGAGTGGTCCCATAATTCACCCCTCCACTTT. Encoded protein: CASSHEWSHNSPLHF. This rearrangement joins TRBV4-1 to TRBJ1-6, with D uncertain. V was trimmed by 3 bases and J by 5 bases, leaving 11 bases between them. CDR1 is MGHRA, CDR2 YSYEKL, per germline. This CDR3 region has 15 residues.

The genes are TRBV19 and TRBJ1-1, with D unclear. The CDR3 is 12 residues long. V shed 6 bases and J shed 11 bases, with 16 bases lying between them. Germline CDR1 is LNHDA and CDR2 is SQIVND (reference sequence). CDR3 region: CASSPLGRGAFF. The DNA for the CDR3 is TGTGCCAGTAGCCCTCTTGGAAGAGGCGCTTTCTTT. Full variable domain (outside the CDR3, taken from reference TRBV19 and TRBJ1-1): DGGITQSPKYLFRKEGQNVTLSCEQNLNHDAMYWYRQDPGQGLRLIYYSQIVNDFQKGDIAEGYSVSREKKESFPLTVTSAQKNPTAFYLCASSPLGRGAFFGQGTRLTVV.

This clonotype was found a few times. The chain combines TRBV6-4 with TRBJ2-1; D is perhaps TRBD2 (5 bases). Trimming shortened V by 0 bases and J by 0 bases, and 9 bases separated the two germline ends. The V gene's germline CDR1 is MRHNA and CDR2 SNTAGT. The CDR3 length is 16 residues. This chain's CDR3 is CASSDSVTSSYNEQFF. The CDR3, as DNA: TGTGCCAGCAGTGACTCTGTCACTAGCTCCTACAATGAGCAGTTCTTC.

The chain employs TRBV5-1 and TRBJ2-7, with D perhaps given as TRBD1 or TRBD2 (5 bases each). The germline CDR1 and CDR2 sequences are SGHRS and YFSETQ. The V gene lost 0 bases and the J gene lost 6 bases, with 19 bases spanning the gap. The CDR3 loop spans 16 amino acids. CDR3 DNA: TGCGCCAGCAGCTTGGGGGGGTCGGGCCGCATCTCCGAGCAGTACTTC. Its protein product is CASSLGGSGRISEQYF.

On this clonotype itself: No DNA is shown, since the ends of the CDR3 on it are uncertain; the CDR3 is the one TCRdb lists. The rearrangement uses TRBV24-1 and TRBJ1-5; the table's D call TRBD1 went unverified against the DNA. Per germline, CDR1 KGHDR and CDR2 SFDVKD. The CDR3 is 15 amino acids in total, end residues counted. The CDR3 protein is CATSTSGQGNQPQHF.

This clonotype was counted a few times. The chain carries TRBV28 and TRBJ2-7; TRBD2 aligns across 9 bases. This CDR3 contains 15 residues. J gave up 2 bases and V 6 bases, and 8 bases lay outside the gene matches. In germline, CDR1 is MDHEN, CDR2 SYDVKM. CDR3 sequence: CASSWIAGVTYEQYF. In DNA form, the CDR3 reads TGTGCCAGCAGCTGGATAGCGGGAGTCACCTACGAGCAGTACTTC. Combining the CDR3 with reference TRBV28 and TRBJ2-7 gives the whole variable domain DVKVTQSSRYLVKRTGEKVFLECVQDMDHENMFWYRQDPGLGLRLIYFSYDVKMKEKGDIPEGYSVSREKKERFSLILESASTNQTSMYLCASSWIAGVTYEQYFGPGTRLTVT.

This clonotype has just one count. The rearrangement links TRBV9 to TRBJ1-6; possible D gene TRBD1, 6 bases. The CDR3 has 15 residues. Germline values: CDR1 SGDLS, CDR2 YYNGEE. V lost 0 bases to trimming and J lost 5 bases, with 9 bases between them. The CDR3 nucleotides are TGTGCCAGCAGCGTAGGGACAGTGGATAATTCACCCCTCCACTTT. It yields the protein CASSVGTVDNSPLHF.

A few counts support this clonotype. The chain recombines TRBV10-2 with TRBJ2-7; D could derive from TRBD1 or TRBD2 (7 bases each). CDR3 length: 15 amino acids. The V and J ends lost 8 bases and 3 bases respectively, with 20 bases between them. CDR1 WSHSY and CDR2 SAAADI come from the germline V gene. This CDR3 reads CASGGGTVLDYEQYF. The CDR3 bases are TGCGCCAGCGGGGGGGGGACAGTCCTGGACTACGAGCAGTACTTC.

This chain joins TRBV6-6 and TRBJ1-1; D is unresolved. The length of the CDR3 is 14 residues. Deletions cut 0 bases from V and 1 base from J, with 6 bases between. Germline CDR1 MNHNY, CDR2 SVGAGI (reference sequence). The CDR3 DNA reads as TGTGCCAGCAGTTACTCAGAAGAGAACACTGAAGCTTTCTTT. Translated, it gives CASSYSEENTEAFF.

This clonotype was counted only a few times. The chain couples TRBV7-2 to TRBJ2-1, with TRBD2 matching 10 bases. Germline CDR1 SGHTA, CDR2 FQGNSA. The ends lost 5 bases at V and 10 bases at J; junction bases unmatched: 8. The CDR3 is 14 amino acids. CDR3 amino acids: CASSPAGGLREQFF. The CDR3 DNA is TGTGCCAGCAGCCCAGCGGGAGGGCTTCGGGAGCAGTTCTTC.

This clonotype was observed a few times. The chain joins TRBV10-3 to TRBJ2-3, with TRBD2 identical over 12 bases. Germline V CDR1 and CDR2: ENHRY, SYGVKD. This CDR3 has 20 residues. Germline trimming cut 2 bases from V and 0 bases from J; bases unmatched to any gene: 12. The CDR3 protein is CAISERATSGSHPSTDTQYF. Here the CDR3 DNA reads TGTGCCATCAGTGAGCGGGCGACTAGCGGGAGTCATCCTAGCACAGATACGCAGTATTTT.